Each of the 27 T cell receptor beta chains below was sequenced from the same sample in a study of regulatory T cells in long-lasting Graves disease. As to time point: persistent/refractory GD, antithyroid drugs over 5 years with positive TRAb. Isolated PBMC RNA provided the starting material for the TCR library. Arm-PCR with iRepertoire HTBI primers amplified the CDR3 regions for these TCR beta libraries. Via MiXCR, TCRdb re-called the multiplex PCR reads, giving one row per CDR3 protein. Among 450,000 or so distinct CDR3 sequences listed, approximately 22% were seen once. Sequenced material: peripheral blood mononuclear cells (PBMCs), taken when the disease was refractory, from a patient treated with antithyroid drugs. These receptors all stem from a female donor with Graves disease.

The V and J genes are TRBV7-9 and TRBJ2-5; D ambiguous. Between the trimmed V and J ends, which lost 4 bases and 1 base, there was a span of 13 bases. CDR1 and CDR2 from the germline V gene are SEHNR and FQNEAQ (reference sequence). There are 15 residues in the CDR3. CDR3 amino acids: CASSSKGPTQETQYF. For the CDR3, the DNA is TGTGCCAGCAGCTCGAAAGGGCCAACCCAAGAGACCCAGTACTTC. Variable domain in full (rest from reference TRBV7-9 and TRBJ2-5): DTGVSQNPRHKITKRGQNVTFRCDPISEHNRLYWYRQTLGQGPEFLTYFQNEAQLEKSRLLSDRFSAERPKGSFSTLEIQRTEQGDSAMYLCASSSKGPTQETQYFGPGTRLLVL.

This clonotype was counted between two and nine times. The rearrangement joins TRBV6-2 or TRBV6-3 to TRBJ2-7, with D tentatively TRBD1 or TRBD2 (6 bases each). Germline assignment: CDR1 MNHEY and CDR2 SVGEGT. CDR3 length: 12 amino acids. V shed 7 bases and J shed 0 bases, with 7 bases lying between them. CDR3 loop: CASKGGSYEQYF. The CDR3 nucleotides are TGTGCCAGCAAGGGGGGCTCCTACGAGCAGTACTTC.

This clonotype occurred many times. This chain uses TRBV6-1 with TRBJ1-5, with D possibly matching TRBD1 (6 bases). With 6 bases removed from V and 7 bases from J, the gap between germline ends came to 19 bases. The germline V gene has CDR1 MNHNS and CDR2 SASEGT. This CDR3 spans 15 amino acids. The CDR3 region is CASRGGPGHLQPQHF. Written as DNA, the CDR3 is TGTGCCAGCAGAGGGGGACCGGGACACCTCCAGCCCCAGCATTTT.

Details on this clonotype: With a much larger clone just one base away, this may be a read error. The V call is TRBV7-2, the J call TRBJ2-5, with D unresolved. This CDR3 spans 13 amino acids. Germline values: CDR1 SGHTA, CDR2 FQGNSA. As DNA, the CDR3 is TGTGCCAGCAGCCCCTCCCCTCAAGAGACCCAGCACTTC. It is translated as CASSPSPQETQHF.

This clonotype appeared a single time. This rearrangement joins TRBV9 to TRBJ2-7; the D gene is possibly TRBD1 (6 bases). The CDR3 contains 14 residues. CDR1 is SGDLS and CDR2 is YYNGEE in the germline V gene. Trimming stripped 3 bases from V and 6 bases from J, with 16 bases between. CDR3 in amino acids: CASSATQGIGEQYF. Written as DNA, the CDR3 is TGTGCCAGCAGCGCCACTCAGGGGATAGGCGAGCAGTACTTC. Combining the CDR3 with reference TRBV9 and TRBJ2-7 gives the whole variable domain DSGVTQTPKHLITATGQRVTLRCSPRSGDLSVYWYQQSLDQGLQFLIQYYNGEERAKGNILERFSAQQFPDLHSELNLSSLELGDSALYFCASSATQGIGEQYFGPGTRLTVT.

In its sample, this clonotype was seen a few times. The V and J genes are TRBV12-3 or TRBV12-4 and TRBJ1-5, with TRBD1 as a possible D gene (5 bases). Between the trimmed V and J ends, which lost 6 bases and 7 bases, there was a span of 13 bases. The CDR3 length is 13 residues. Written as DNA, the CDR3 is TGTGCCAGCAGGGTGGGACTGGGCCAGCCCCAGCATTTT. Protein product: CASRVGLGQPQHF.

The rearrangement joins TRBV28 to TRBJ1-3; possibly TRBD1 for D (6 bases). Trimming removed 3 bases at V and 4 bases at J, with 13 bases between. There are 15 residues in the CDR3. Germline V gives CDR1 MDHEN, CDR2 SYDVKM. CDR3 residues: CASSFPGATGNTIYF. In DNA, the CDR3 is TGTGCCAGCAGTTTTCCGGGGGCGACGGGAAACACCATATATTTT.

This clonotype appeared many times. Relative to the germline gene, one junction end is altered; a read error may explain this. This chain connects TRBV2 to TRBJ2-2, with 10 positions matching TRBD2. From germline, CDR1 is SNHLY and CDR2 FYNNEI. There are 14 residues in the CDR3. Here the CDR3 DNA reads TGTGCCACGGGACTAGCGCCGAACACCGGAGAGCTGTTTTTT. Its translation: CATGLAPNTGELFF.

This clonotype was recorded a few times. This rearrangement joins TRBV19 to TRBJ2-5, with D possibly matching TRBD2 (6 bases). CDR3 length: 13 residues. Trimming left V 7 bases short and J 1 base short, with 10 bases between. Germline CDR1 LNHDA, CDR2 SQIVND (reference sequence). The CDR3, as DNA: TGTGCCAGTACTGGGGGAGGCCAAGAGACCCAGTACTTC. This translates into CASTGGGQETQYF. Full variable domain (outside the CDR3, taken from reference TRBV19 and TRBJ2-5): DGGITQSPKYLFRKEGQNVTLSCEQNLNHDAMYWYRQDPGQGLRLIYYSQIVNDFQKGDIAEGYSVSREKKESFPLTVTSAQKNPTAFYLCASTGGGQETQYFGPGTRLLVL.

This clonotype was picked up many times. The gene calls are TRBV27 and TRBJ1-1; possible D gene TRBD1, 5 bases. Trimming cost V 2 bases and J 0 bases, with 10 bases left between them. The CDR3 has 15 amino acids. Germline-derived CDR1 and CDR2 are MNHEY and SMNVEV (reference sequence). This chain's CDR3 is CASSLQGNMNTEAFF. The CDR3 region has the DNA TGTGCCAGCAGTTTACAGGGCAACATGAACACTGAAGCTTTCTTT.

The CDR3 DNA sequence: TGTGCCAGCAGCCAAGGGATCCTTGGAAACACCATATATTTT. This sequence encodes CASSQGILGNTIYF. The V and J genes are TRBV14 and TRBJ1-3, with D uncertain. V lost 1 base and J 3 bases, leaving 7 bases between the germline ends. CDR1 and CDR2 (germline): SGHDN, FVKESK. This CDR3 comprises 14 residues.

V gene TRBV12-3 or TRBV12-4 combines with J gene TRBJ2-3; 7 nucleotides match TRBD2. V was clipped by 6 bases and J by 2 bases; unmatched bases: 8. This CDR3 is built from 15 residues. The CDR3 here is CASSRRLAATDTQYF. The DNA of the CDR3 is TGTGCCAGCAGCCGCAGGCTAGCGGCCACAGATACGCAGTATTTT.

The J gene is TRBJ2-6, the V gene TRBV7-2; a possible D gene is TRBD1 (6 bases). V lost 0 bases, J lost 0 bases, and 15 bases lay in between. The germline CDR1 and CDR2 sequences are SGHTA and FQGNSA. CDR3 length: 19 amino acids. For the CDR3, the DNA is TGTGCCAGCAGCTTAGCTGCGGCAGGGGTTCCCTCTGGGGCCAACGTCCTGACTTTC. It encodes CASSLAAAGVPSGANVLTF.

As concerns this clonotype: This may arise from a read error, as a much more abundant clone is one base away. The missing conserved phenylalanine or tryptophan at the end of this CDR3 makes a read error likely. V is TRBV2 and J is TRBJ2-7; D is uncertain. Germline assignment: CDR1 SNHLY and CDR2 FYNNEI. The CDR3 has 12 residues. Trimming cost V 6 bases and J 6 bases, with 12 bases left between them. CDR3 sequence: CASSPIYSEQYS. Here the CDR3 DNA reads TGTGCCAGCAGCCCAATCTATTCCGAGCAGTACTCC.

A few counts support this clonotype. The gene calls are TRBV7-3 and TRBJ1-6, with unresolved D. The ends were cut back, 5 bases at V and 10 bases at J, with 21 bases in the middle. The CDR3 contains 16 residues. The germline V gene encodes CDR1 SGHTA and CDR2 FQGTGA. CDR3 loop: CASSINGRLSGSPLHF. As DNA, the CDR3 is TGTGCCAGCAGCATTAACGGGCGACTGTCGGGGTCACCCCTCCACTTT.

On this clonotype: A read error may produce the germline difference seen at one junction end. The chain has TRBV30 and TRBJ2-4; 9 bases match TRBD2. Germline CDR1 and CDR2: GTSNPN and SVGIG (reference sequence). The CDR3 length is 15 residues. CDR3: CAWSVQLAGPTRWFF. CDR3 nucleotide sequence: TGTGCCTGGAGTGTACAACTAGCGGGTCCTACCCGGTGGTTCTTC.

This clonotype has at least ten counts. V usage is TRBV25-1 and J usage is TRBJ1-5; no clear D gene. The V gene's germline CDR1 is MGHDK and CDR2 SYGVNS. Trimming pared 3 bases from V and 0 bases from J, leaving 6 bases between. The CDR3 totals 14 residues. This CDR3 is CASSEGYSNQPQHF. In DNA, the CDR3 is TGTGCCAGCAGTGAGGGATATAGCAATCAGCCCCAGCATTTT.

The chain uses TRBV6-1 and TRBJ2-7; 7 bases match TRBD1. The CDR3 extends over 14 amino acids. V shed 2 bases, J shed 0 bases, and the junction held 1 base outside the gene matches. Germline-derived CDR1 and CDR2 are MNHNS and SASEGT. The CDR3 loop is CASSERQGSYEQYF. The CDR3 DNA is TGTGCCAGCAGTGAAAGACAGGGCTCCTACGAGCAGTACTTC.

This clonotype has only a few counts. The gene calls are TRBV15 and TRBJ1-2, with D unclear. V was clipped by 5 bases and J by 5 bases, with 15 bases between them. CDR1 LNHNV and CDR2 YYDKDF come from the germline V gene (reference sequence). The CDR3 sequence is 14 residues long. In DNA, the CDR3 is TGTGCCACCAGCTCTCGAGGCGAGCCTTATGGCTACACCTTC. Translated: CATSSRGEPYGYTF.

This clonotype appeared many times. This chain links TRBV28 with TRBJ1-4, with a possible D match to TRBD1 (5 bases). The germline V and J ends were trimmed by 6 bases and 4 bases, with 21 bases remaining between them. The CDR3 totals 17 residues. Germline CDR1 and CDR2: MDHEN and SYDVKM. CDR3 sequence (DNA): TGTGCCAGCAGAACAGCCGACAGTTTCCCCTTTAATGAAAAACTGTTTTTT. It is translated as CASRTADSFPFNEKLFF.

This clonotype appeared many times. The chain couples TRBV2 to TRBJ1-2, with D possibly TRBD1 on 6 matching bases. The V and J ends lost 9 bases and 5 bases respectively, with 13 bases between them. CDR1 SNHLY and CDR2 FYNNEI come from the germline V gene. This CDR3 comprises 12 residues. CDR3 in DNA: TGTGCCAGTCCCAGGGGAACATATGGCTACACCTTC. This translates into CASPRGTYGYTF.

This clonotype was recorded once. This may be a read error: a much more frequent sequence differs by one nucleotide. V is TRBV9 and J is TRBJ1-5; 7 bases match TRBD1. This CDR3 has 16 amino acids. Germline CDR1 and CDR2: SGDLS and YYNGEE. V shed 4 bases, J shed 3 bases, and the junction held 10 bases outside the gene matches. The CDR3 bases are TGTGCCAGCAGCAGAGACCAGGGACAGTTCAATCAGCCCCAGCATTTT. This encodes CASSRDQGQFNQPQHF.

The chain carries TRBV6-2 or TRBV6-3 and TRBJ1-2; weak D call: TRBD1 (5 bases). Germline CDR1 MNHEY, CDR2 SVGEGT. This CDR3 is built from 17 residues. Trimming removed 0 bases at V and 0 bases at J, with 14 bases between. Here the CDR3 reads CASSYSGGAGPNYGYTF. The CDR3 bases are TGTGCCAGCAGTTACTCCGGTGGGGCAGGACCTAACTATGGCTACACCTTC.

The rearrangement joins TRBV20-1 to TRBJ1-1; D perhaps matches TRBD1 (5 bases). CDR3 length: 17 residues. CDR1 is DFQATT and CDR2 is SNEGSKA in the germline V gene (reference sequence). V gave up 0 bases and J gave up 5 bases, with 22 bases separating them. The CDR3 loop is CSARDSQGTLDRTEAFF. In nucleotides, the CDR3 is TGCAGTGCTAGAGATTCGCAGGGAACGTTAGATCGGACTGAAGCTTTCTTT.

The chain uses TRBV4-3 and TRBJ1-2; maybe TRBD1 (5 bases). Trimming left V 2 bases short and J 4 bases short, with 11 bases between. This CDR3 is 14 amino acids long. Germline V lookup: CDR1 LGHNA, CDR2 YSLEER. The CDR3 DNA follows: TGCGCCAGCAGCCAATGGGGGAGGGGCTATGGCTACACCTTC. This codes for CASSQWGRGYGYTF.

This chain joins TRBV7-2 and TRBJ2-1; D ambiguous. Trimming took off 5 bases at V and 12 bases at J, with 14 bases between the two ends. The CDR3 is made up of 12 amino acids. Germline V CDR1 and CDR2: SGHTA, FQGNSA. The CDR3 reads CASSLPPRLQFF. The CDR3 coding sequence is TGTGCCAGCAGCCTCCCCCCCCGATTGCAGTTCTTC. Using reference TRBV7-2 and TRBJ2-1 for the parts outside the CDR3, the full variable domain is GAGVSQSPSNKVTEKGKDVELRCDPISGHTALYWYRQSLGQGLEFLIYFQGNSAPDKSGLPSDRFSAERTGGSVSTLTIQRTQQEDSAVYLCASSLPPRLQFFGPGTRLTVL.

The chain uses TRBV7-2 and TRBJ2-3; TRBD2 agrees at 10 bases. Per germline, CDR1 SGHTA and CDR2 FQGNSA. V lost 2 bases and J lost 3; bases outside the gene matches: 8. The CDR3 sequence is 17 residues long. CDR3 sequence reads: CASSLSSGGGKTDTQYF. Here the CDR3 DNA reads TGTGCCAGCAGCTTATCAAGCGGGGGGGGAAAAACAGATACGCAGTATTTT.